This TCR beta chain was sequenced for a study of T cells in Graves' hyperthyroidism and ophthalmopathy. The wider study: Peripheral blood was collected at initial diagnosis, before any treatment. Study-wide points: From stable hyperthyroidism, ophthalmopathy was set apart by a 13 V-J model.

With duration under 3 months, ophthalmopathy was active: Clinical Activity Score at least 3, NOSPECS at least 4. Those patients with uncontrolled infection, other autoimmune disease, pregnancy or lactation were excluded. The investigators amplified TCR beta CDR3 regions from RNA transcripts. With the HTBI primer set, the TCR CDR3 went through a first round of RT-PCR. TCRdb re-called the multiplex PCR reads with MiXCR, one entry per CDR3 protein. The profile shows some 350,000 distinct CDR3 sequences, about an eighth of them singletons. This clonotype was recorded a few times. No antigen is known for it. V dropped 8 bases and J dropped 7 bases, with 23 bases sitting between them. Germline V gene data show CDR1 as ENHRY and CDR2 as SYGVKD. The CDR3 consists of 15 residues.

The TCR sequence derives from a woman aged 35 to 49 with Graves' ophthalmopathy. The chain joins TRBV10-3 to TRBJ1-2, with D maybe TRBD1 (5 bases). The sequencing input was blood. The CDR3 is CAISALLTVSIGYTF. CDR3 sequence (DNA): TGTGCCATCTCCGCTCTTTTGACAGTCTCTATTGGCTACACCTTC.